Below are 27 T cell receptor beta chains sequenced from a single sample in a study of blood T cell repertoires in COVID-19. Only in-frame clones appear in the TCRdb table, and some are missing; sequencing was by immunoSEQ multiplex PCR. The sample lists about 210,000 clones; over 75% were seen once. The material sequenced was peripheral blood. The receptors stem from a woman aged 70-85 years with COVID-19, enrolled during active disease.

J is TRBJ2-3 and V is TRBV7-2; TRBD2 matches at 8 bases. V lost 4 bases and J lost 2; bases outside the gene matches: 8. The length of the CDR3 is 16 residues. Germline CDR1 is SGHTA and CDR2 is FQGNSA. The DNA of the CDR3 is TGTGCCAGCAGCTCTTTAGCGGGAAGAATCACAGATACGCAGTATTTT. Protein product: CASSSLAGRITDTQYF.

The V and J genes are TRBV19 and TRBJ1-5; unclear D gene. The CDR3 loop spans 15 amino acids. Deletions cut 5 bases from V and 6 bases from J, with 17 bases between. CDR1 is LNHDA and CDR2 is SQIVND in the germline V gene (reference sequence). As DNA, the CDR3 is TGTGCCAGTAGTCCCCTCGAGAGGGTGGGTCAGCCCCAGCATTTT. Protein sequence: CASSPLERVGQPQHF.

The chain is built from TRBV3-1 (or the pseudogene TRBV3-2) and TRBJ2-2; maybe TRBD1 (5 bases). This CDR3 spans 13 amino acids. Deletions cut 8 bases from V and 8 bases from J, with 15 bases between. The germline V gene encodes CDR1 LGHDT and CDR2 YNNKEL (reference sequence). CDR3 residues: CASGQGYVGELFF. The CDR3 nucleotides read TGTGCCAGCGGTCAGGGTTACGTTGGGGAGCTGTTTTTT.

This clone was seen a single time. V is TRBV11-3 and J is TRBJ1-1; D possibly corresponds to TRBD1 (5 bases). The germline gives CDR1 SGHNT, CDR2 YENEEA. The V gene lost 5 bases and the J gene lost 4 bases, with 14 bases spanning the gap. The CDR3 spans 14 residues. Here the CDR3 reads CASSPGRGGTEAFF. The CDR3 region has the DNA TGTGCCAGCAGCCCTGGGCGGGGGGGCACTGAAGCTTTCTTT.

The DNA for the CDR3 is TGTGCCAGCCGGGAGGGACAGGGGTACAATTCACCCCTCCACTTT. It is translated as CASREGQGYNSPLHF. The chain carries TRBV19 and TRBJ1-6, with 10 bases aligning to TRBD1. Trimming took 9 bases from V and 7 from J; bases not matched to a gene: 9. CDR1 is LNHDA and CDR2 is SQIVND in the germline V gene (reference sequence). The CDR3 is made up of 15 amino acids. The whole variable domain, remainder taken from reference TRBV19 and TRBJ1-6, is DGGITQSPKYLFRKEGQNVTLSCEQNLNHDAMYWYRQDPGQGLRLIYYSQIVNDFQKGDIAEGYSVSREKKESFPLTVTSAQKNPTAFYLCASREGQGYNSPLHFGNGTRLTVT.

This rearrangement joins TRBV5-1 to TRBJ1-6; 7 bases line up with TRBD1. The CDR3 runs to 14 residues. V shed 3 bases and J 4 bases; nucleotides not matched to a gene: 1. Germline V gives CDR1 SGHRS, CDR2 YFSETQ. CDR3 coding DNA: TGCGCCAGCAGCTCACAGGGGTATAATTCACCCCTCCACTTT. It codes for CASSSQGYNSPLHF.

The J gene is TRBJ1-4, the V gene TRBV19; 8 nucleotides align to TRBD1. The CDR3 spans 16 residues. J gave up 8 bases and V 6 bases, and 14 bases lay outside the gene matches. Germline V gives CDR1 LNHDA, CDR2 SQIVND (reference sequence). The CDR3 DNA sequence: TGTGCCAGTAGCCACCCAGGGGGCCAACGAATCGAAAAACTGTTTTTT. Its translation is CASSHPGGQRIEKLFF.

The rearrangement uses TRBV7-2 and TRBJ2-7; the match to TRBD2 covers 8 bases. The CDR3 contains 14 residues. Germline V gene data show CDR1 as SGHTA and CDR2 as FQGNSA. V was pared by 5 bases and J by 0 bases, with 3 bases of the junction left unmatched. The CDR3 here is CASSISGDSYEQYF. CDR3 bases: TGTGCCAGCAGCATTAGCGGGGACTCCTACGAGCAGTACTTC.

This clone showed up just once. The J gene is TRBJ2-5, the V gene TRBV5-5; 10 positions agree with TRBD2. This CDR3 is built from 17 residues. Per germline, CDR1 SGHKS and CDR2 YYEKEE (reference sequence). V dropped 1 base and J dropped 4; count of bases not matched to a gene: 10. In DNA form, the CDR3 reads TGTGCCAGCAGCTTGCAAGGGCTAGCGGGAGTCCGAGAGACCCAGTACTTC. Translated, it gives CASSLQGLAGVRETQYF.

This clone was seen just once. CDR3 amino acids: CASSLGGQGVTEAFF. In DNA form, the CDR3 reads TGCGCCAGCAGCTTAGGTGGACAGGGGGTTACTGAAGCTTTCTTT. This rearrangement joins TRBV5-1 to TRBJ1-1; 10 bases map to TRBD1. Per the germline V gene, CDR1 is SGHRS and CDR2 is YFSETQ. Unmatched junction bases numbered 6, after V lost 2 bases and J lost 5 bases. The CDR3 covers 15 residues.

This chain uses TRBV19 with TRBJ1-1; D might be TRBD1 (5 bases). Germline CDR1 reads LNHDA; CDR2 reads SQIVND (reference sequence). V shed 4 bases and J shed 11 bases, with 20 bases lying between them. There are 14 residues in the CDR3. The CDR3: CASSTTLQATSAFF. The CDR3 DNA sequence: TGTGCCAGTAGTACCACGTTACAGGCCACGAGTGCTTTCTTT.

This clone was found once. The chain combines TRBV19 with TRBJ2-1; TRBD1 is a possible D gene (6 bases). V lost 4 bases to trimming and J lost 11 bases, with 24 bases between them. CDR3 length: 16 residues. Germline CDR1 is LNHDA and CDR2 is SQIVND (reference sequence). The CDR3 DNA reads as TGTGCCAGTAGTAGCGACTTTCTAAACCAGGGGCGGAAGCAGTTCTTC. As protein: CASSSDFLNQGRKQFF. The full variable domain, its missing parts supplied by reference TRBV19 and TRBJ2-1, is DGGITQSPKYLFRKEGQNVTLSCEQNLNHDAMYWYRQDPGQGLRLIYYSQIVNDFQKGDIAEGYSVSREKKESFPLTVTSAQKNPTAFYLCASSSDFLNQGRKQFFGPGTRLTVL.

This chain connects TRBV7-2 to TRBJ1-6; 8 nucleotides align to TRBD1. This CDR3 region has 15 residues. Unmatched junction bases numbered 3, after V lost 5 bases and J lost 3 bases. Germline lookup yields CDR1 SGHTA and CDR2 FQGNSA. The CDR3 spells CASSLTGGYNSPLHF. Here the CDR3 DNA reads TGTGCCAGCAGCCTTACAGGGGGCTATAATTCACCCCTCCACTTT.

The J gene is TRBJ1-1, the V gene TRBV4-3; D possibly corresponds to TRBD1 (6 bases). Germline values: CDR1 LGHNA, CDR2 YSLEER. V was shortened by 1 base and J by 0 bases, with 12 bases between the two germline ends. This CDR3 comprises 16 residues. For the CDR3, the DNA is TGCGCCAGCAGCCAAGGACCGGGACAATTGAACACTGAAGCTTTCTTT. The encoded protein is CASSQGPGQLNTEAFF.

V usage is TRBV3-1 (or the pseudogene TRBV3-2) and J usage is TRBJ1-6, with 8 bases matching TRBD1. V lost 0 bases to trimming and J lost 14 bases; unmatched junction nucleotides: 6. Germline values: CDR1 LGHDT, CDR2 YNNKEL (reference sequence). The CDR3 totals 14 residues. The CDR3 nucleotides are TGTGCCAGCAGCCAAGATCGGGACAGGAAGTCCCTCCACTTT. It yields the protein CASSQDRDRKSLHF.

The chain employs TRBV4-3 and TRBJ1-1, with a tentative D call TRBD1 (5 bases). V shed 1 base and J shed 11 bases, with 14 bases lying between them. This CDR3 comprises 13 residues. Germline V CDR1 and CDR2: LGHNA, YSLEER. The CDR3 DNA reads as TGCGCCAGCAGCCAAGCCGGGGGTTATGGGGCTTTCTTT. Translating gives CASSQAGGYGAFF.

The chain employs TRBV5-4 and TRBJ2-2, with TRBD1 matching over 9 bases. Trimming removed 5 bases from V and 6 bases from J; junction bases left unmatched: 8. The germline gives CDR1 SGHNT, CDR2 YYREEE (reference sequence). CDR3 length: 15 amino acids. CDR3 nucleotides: TGTGCCAGCAGGACCGGGACAGGGAGTCCCGGGGAGCTGTTTTTT. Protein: CASRTGTGSPGELFF.

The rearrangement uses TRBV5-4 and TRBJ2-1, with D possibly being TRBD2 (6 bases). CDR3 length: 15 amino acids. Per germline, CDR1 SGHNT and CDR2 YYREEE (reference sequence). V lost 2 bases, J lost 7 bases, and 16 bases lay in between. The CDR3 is CASSFPEGLGNEQFF. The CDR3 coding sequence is TGTGCCAGCAGCTTCCCGGAGGGCCTGGGGAATGAGCAGTTCTTC.

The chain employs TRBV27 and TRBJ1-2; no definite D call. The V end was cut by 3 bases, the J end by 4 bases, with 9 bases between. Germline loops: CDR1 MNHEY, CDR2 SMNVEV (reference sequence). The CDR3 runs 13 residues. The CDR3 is CASSFAAAYGYTF. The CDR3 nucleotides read TGTGCCAGCAGTTTTGCGGCAGCCTATGGCTACACCTTC.

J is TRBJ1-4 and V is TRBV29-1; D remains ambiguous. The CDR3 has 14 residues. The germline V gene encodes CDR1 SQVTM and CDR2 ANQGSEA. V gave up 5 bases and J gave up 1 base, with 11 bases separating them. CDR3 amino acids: CSVTEGQTNEKLFF. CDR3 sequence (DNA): TGCAGCGTTACCGAGGGCCAAACTAATGAAAAACTGTTTTTT. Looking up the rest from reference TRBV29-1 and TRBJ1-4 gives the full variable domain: SAVISQKPSRDICQRGTSLTIQCQVDSQVTMMFWYRQQPGQSLTLIATANQGSEATYESGFVIDKFPISRPNLTFSTLTVSNMSPEDSSIYLCSVTEGQTNEKLFFGSGTQLSVL.

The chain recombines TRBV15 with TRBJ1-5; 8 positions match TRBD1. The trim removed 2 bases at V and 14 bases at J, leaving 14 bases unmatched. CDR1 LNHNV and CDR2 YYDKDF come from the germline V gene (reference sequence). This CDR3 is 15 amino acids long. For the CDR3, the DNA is TGTGCCACCAGCAGATTTACCGGTATAGGACAGGGTGAGCATTTT. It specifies CATSRFTGIGQGEHF.

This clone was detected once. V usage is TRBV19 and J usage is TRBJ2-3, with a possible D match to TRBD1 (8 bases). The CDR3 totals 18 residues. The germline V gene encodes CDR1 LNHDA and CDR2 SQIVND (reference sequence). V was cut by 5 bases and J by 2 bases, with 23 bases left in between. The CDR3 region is CASSLLKTGEGATDTQYF. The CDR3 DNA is TGTGCCAGTAGTCTCTTGAAGACAGGGGAGGGGGCCACAGATACGCAGTATTTT.

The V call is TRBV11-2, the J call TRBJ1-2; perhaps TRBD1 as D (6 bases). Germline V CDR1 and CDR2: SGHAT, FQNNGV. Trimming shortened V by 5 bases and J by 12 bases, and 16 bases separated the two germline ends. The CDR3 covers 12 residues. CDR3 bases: TGTGCCAGCAGCCTAACAGGGCTGGAAAACACCTTC. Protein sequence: CASSLTGLENTF.

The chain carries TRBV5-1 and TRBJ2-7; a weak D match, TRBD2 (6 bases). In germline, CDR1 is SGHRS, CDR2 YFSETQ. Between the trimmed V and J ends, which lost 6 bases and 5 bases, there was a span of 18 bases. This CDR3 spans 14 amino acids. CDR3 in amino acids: CASNQDPGGDEQYF. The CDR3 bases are TGCGCCAGCAACCAAGACCCGGGCGGGGACGAGCAGTACTTC.

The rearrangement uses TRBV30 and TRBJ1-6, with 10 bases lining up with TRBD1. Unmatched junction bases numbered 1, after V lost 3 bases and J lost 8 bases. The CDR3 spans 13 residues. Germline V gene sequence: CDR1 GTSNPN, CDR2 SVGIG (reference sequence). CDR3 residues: CAWSGTGDSPLHF. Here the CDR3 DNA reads TGTGCCTGGAGCGGGACAGGGGATTCACCCCTCCACTTT.

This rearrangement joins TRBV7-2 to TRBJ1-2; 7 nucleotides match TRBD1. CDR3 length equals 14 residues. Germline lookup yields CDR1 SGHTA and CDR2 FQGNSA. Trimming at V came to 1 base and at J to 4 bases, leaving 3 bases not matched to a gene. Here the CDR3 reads CASSLVGDSYGYTF. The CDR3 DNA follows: TGTGCCAGCAGCTTAGTTGGGGACAGCTATGGCTACACCTTC.

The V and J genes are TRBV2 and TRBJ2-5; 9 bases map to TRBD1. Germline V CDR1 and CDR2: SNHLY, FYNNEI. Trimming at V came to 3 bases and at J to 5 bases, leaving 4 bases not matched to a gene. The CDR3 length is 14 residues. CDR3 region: CASSEDRGGETQYF. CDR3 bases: TGTGCCAGCAGTGAGGACAGGGGTGGGGAGACCCAGTACTTC.